This paragraph covers one TCR beta chain sequence. Purified naive CD4+ T cells were depleted of CD25+ Tregs. TCRdb re-derived calls from the 5' RACE reads in MiXCR, one entry per CDR3 protein. The table lists under 60,000 distinct CDR3 sequences, roughly 28% of them singletons. The CDR3 sequence is 16 residues long. Germline CDR1 MNHNS, CDR2 SASEGT. Trimming took 5 bases from V and 5 from J; bases not matched to a gene: 11. The TCR sequence derives from a female donor with breast cancer. This chain connects TRBV6-1 to TRBJ2-3; 9 bases agree with TRBD2. The source material was naive CD4+ T cells sorted from blood. Indicated subset: naive CD4+ T cells, CD4+CD45RA+CD25-. The CDR3 bases are TGTGCCAGCAGTTTTCCGGCTAGCGGGACGGGAGATACGCAGTATTTT. Translating gives CASSFPASGTGDTQYF.